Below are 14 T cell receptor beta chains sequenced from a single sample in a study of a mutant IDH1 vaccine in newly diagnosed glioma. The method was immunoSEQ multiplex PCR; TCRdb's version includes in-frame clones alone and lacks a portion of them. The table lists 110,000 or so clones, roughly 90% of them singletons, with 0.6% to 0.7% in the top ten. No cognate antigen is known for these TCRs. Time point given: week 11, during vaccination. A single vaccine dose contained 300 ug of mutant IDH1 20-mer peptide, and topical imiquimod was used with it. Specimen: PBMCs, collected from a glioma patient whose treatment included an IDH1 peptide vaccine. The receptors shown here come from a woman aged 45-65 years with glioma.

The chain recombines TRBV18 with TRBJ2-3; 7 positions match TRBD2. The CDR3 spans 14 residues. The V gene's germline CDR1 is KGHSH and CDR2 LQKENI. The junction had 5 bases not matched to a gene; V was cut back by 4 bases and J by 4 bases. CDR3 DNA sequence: TGTGCCAGCTCACGTGATCGGGGGGCAGATACGCAGTATTTT. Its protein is CASSRDRGADTQYF. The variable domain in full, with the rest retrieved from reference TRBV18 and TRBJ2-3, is NAGVMQNPRHLVRRRGQEARLRCSPMKGHSHVYWYRQLPEEGLKFMVYLQKENIIDESGMPKERFSAEFPKEGPSILRIQQVVRGDSAAYFCASSRDRGADTQYFGPGTRLTVL.

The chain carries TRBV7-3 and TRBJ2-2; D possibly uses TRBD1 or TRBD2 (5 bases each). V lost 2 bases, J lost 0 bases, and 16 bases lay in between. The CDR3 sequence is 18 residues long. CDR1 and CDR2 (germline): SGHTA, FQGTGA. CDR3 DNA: TGTGCCAGCAGCTTACCACGTATGGGGACGGCGAACACCGGGGAGCTGTTTTTT. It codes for CASSLPRMGTANTGELFF.

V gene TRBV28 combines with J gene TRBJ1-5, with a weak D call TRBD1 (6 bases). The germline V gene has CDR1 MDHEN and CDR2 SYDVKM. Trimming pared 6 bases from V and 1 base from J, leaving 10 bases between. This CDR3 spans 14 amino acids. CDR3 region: CASRGALSNQPQHF. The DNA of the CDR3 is TGTGCCAGCAGGGGGGCGTTGAGCAATCAGCCCCAGCATTTT.

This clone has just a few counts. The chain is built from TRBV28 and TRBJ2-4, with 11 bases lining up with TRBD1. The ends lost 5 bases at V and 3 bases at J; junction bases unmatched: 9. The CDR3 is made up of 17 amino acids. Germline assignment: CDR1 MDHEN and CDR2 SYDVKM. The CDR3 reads CASSPPDRGPVKNIQYF. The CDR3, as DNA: TGTGCCAGCAGTCCCCCGGACAGGGGGCCTGTCAAAAACATTCAGTACTTC.

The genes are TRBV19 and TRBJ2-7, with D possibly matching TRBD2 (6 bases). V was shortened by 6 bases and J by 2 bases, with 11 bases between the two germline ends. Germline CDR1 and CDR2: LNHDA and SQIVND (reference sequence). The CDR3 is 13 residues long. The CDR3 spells CASSLTGAYEQYF. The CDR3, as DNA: TGTGCCAGTAGCCTTACGGGGGCCTACGAGCAGTACTTC.

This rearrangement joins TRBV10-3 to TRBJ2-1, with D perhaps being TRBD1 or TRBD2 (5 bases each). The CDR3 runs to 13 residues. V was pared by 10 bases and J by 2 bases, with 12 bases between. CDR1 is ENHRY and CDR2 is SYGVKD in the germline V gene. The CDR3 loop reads CATGTETYNEQFF. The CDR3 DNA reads TGTGCCACCGGGACGGAAACCTACAATGAGCAGTTCTTC.

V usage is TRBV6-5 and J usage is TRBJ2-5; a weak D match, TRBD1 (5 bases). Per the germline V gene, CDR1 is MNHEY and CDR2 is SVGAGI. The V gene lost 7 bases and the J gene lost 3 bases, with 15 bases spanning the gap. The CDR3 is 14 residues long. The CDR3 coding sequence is TGTGCCAGCAAGGGGTCCGCGCTAGAAGAGACCCAGTACTTC. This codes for CASKGSALEETQYF.

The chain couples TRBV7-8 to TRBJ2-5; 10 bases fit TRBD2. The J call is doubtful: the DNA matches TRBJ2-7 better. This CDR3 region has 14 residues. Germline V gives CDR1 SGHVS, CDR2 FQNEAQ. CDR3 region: CASSFRTSGYEQYF. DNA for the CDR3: TGTGCCAGCAGCTTCCGGACTAGCGGATACGAGCAGTACTTC.

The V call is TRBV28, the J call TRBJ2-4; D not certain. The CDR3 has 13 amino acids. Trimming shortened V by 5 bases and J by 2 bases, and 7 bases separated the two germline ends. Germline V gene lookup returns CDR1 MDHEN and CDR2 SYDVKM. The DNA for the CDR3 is TGTGCCAGCAGTCTCCAGCCCAAAAACATTCAGTACTTC. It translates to CASSLQPKNIQYF.

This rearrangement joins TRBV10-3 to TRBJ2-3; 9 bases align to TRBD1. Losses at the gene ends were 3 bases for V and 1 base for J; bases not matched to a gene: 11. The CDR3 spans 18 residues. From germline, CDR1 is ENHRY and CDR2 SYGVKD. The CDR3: CAISDVRDRASGTDTQYF. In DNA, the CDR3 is TGTGCCATCAGTGACGTCCGGGACAGGGCAAGCGGCACAGATACGCAGTATTTT.

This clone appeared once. CDR3 bases: TGTGCCAGCAGCGCCCGACTAGAAGGGTCCTACGAGCAGTACTTC. Translation: CASSARLEGSYEQYF. This chain joins TRBV4-2 and TRBJ2-7; tentatively, D is TRBD2 (6 bases). Germline CDR1 reads LGHNA; CDR2 reads YNFKEQ. The CDR3 has 15 amino acids. Trimming cost V 5 bases and J 1 base, with 15 bases left between them.

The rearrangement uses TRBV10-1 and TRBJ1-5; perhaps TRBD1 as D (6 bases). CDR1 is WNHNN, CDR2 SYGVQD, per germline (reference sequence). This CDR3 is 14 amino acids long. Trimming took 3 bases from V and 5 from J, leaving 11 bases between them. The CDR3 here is CASSEQGGDQPQHF. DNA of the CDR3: TGCGCCAGCAGTGAACAGGGTGGGGATCAGCCCCAGCATTTT.

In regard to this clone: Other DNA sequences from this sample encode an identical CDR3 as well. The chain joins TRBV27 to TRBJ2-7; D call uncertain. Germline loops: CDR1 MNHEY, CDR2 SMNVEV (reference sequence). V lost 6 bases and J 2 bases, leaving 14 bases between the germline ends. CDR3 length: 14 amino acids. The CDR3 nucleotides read TGTGCCAGCAGCTCGGGCCCTCCCCCCTACGAGCAGTACTTC. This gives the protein CASSSGPPPYEQYF.

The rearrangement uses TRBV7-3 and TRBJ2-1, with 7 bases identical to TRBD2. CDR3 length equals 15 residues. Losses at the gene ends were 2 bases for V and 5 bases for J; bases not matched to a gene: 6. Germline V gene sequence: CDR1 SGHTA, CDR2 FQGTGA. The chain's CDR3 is CASSLGLADHNEQFF. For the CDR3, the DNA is TGTGCCAGCAGCTTAGGGCTAGCGGATCACAATGAGCAGTTCTTC.